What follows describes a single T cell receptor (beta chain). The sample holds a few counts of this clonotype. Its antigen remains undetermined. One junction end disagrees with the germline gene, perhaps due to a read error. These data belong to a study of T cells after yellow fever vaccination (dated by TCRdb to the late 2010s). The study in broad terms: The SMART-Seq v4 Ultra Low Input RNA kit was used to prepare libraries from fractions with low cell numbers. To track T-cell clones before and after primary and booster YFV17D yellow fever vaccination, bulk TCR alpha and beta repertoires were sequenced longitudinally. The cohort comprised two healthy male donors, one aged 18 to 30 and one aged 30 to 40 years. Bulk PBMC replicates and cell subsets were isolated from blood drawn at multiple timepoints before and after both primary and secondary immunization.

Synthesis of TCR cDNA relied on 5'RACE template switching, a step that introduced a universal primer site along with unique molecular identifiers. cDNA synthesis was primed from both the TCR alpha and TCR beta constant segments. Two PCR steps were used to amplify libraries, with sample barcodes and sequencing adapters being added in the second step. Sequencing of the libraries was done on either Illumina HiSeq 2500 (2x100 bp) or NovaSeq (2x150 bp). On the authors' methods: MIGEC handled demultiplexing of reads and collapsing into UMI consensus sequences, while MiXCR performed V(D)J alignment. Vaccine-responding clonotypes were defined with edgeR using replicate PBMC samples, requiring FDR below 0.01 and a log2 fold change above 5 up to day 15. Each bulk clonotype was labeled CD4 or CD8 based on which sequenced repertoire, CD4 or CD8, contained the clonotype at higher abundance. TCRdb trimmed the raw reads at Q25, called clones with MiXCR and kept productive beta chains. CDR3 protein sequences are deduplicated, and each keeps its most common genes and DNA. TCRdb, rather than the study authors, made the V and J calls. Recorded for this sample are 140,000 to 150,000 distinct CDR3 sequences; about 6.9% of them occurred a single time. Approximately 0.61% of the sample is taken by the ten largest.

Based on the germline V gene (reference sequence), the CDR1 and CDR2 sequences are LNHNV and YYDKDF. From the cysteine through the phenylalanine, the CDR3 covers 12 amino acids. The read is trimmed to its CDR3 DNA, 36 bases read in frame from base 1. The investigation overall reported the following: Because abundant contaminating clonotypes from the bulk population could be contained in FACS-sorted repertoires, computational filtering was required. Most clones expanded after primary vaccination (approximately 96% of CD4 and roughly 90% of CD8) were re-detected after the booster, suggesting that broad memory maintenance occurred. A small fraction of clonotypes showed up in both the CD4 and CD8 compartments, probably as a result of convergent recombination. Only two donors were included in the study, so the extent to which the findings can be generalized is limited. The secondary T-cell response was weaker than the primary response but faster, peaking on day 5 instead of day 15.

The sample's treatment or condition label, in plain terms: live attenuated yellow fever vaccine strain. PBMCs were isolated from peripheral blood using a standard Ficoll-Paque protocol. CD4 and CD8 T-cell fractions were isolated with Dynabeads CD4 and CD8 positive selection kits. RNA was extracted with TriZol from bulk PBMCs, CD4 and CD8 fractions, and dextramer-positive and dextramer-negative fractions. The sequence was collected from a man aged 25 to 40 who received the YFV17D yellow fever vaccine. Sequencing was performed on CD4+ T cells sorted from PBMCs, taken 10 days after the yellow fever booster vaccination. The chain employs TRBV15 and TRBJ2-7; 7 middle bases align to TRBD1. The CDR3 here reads CATSRIGQASNF. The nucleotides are TGTGCCACCAGCAGAATCGGACAGGCGTCCAACTTC.